This TCR beta chain was captured by sequencing in a study of CD8 T cells in ankylosing spondylitis. Study-level results: CD8+ cells made up the disease-linked clones, which were relatively rare in peripheral blood. Some motif variants were previously reported in reactive arthritis synovial fluid and blood. Blood of patients with ankylosing spondylitis appeared to be characterized by a TCR beta motif of several highly homologous variants.

Each CDR3 protein gets one entry after TCRdb re-called the 5' RACE reads with MiXCR. The table includes around 320,000 distinct CDR3 sequences, around 21% detected once. This clonotype was counted many times. The antigen remains undetermined. V lost 3 bases to trimming and J lost 6 bases; unmatched junction nucleotides: 11. The CDR3 runs to 17 residues. The chain has TRBV12-3 or TRBV12-4 and TRBJ2-1; 10 bases align to TRBD2. The TCR comes from a female donor with ankylosing spondylitis or in good health (not recorded which). The sample taken for sequencing was blood, either unsorted or a sorted T cell fraction (not recorded which). This CDR3 reads CASSFETSGLRGNEQFF. CDR3 coding DNA: TGTGCCAGCAGTTTTGAGACTAGCGGGCTTCGGGGCAATGAGCAGTTCTTC.